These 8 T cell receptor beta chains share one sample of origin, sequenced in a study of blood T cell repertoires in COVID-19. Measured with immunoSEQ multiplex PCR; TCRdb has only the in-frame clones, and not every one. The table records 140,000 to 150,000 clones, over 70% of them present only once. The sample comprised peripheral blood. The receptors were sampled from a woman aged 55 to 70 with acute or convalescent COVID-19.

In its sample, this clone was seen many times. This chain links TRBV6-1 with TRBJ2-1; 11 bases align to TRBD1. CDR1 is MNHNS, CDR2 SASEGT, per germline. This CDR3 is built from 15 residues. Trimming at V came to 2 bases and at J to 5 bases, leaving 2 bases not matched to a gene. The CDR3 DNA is TGTGCCAGCAGTGAATTGGGACAGGGGGACAATGAGCAGTTCTTC. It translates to CASSELGQGDNEQFF.

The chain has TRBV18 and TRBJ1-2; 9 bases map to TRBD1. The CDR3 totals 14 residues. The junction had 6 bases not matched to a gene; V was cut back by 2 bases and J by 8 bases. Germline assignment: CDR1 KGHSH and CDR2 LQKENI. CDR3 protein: CASSPRTGESGYTF. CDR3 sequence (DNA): TGTGCCAGCTCACCAAGGACAGGGGAAAGCGGCTACACCTTC.

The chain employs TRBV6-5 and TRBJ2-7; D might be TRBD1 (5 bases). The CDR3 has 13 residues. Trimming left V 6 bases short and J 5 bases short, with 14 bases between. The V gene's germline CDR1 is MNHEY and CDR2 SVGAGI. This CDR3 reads CASRKGWLNEQYF. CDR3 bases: TGTGCCAGCAGAAAGGGGTGGTTAAACGAGCAGTACTTC.

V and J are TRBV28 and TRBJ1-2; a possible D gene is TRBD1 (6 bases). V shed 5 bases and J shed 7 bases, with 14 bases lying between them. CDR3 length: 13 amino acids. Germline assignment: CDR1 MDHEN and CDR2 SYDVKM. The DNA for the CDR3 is TGTGCCAGCAGTCCCCGCAGGGGTGGTGGCTACACCTTC. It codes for CASSPRRGGGYTF.

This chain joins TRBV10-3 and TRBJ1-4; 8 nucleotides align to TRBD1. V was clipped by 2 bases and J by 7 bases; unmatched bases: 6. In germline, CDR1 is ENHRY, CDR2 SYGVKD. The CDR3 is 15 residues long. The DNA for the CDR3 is TGTGCCATCAGTGAGCCCGGGACAGGAGGTGAAAAACTGTTTTTT. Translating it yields CAISEPGTGGEKLFF.

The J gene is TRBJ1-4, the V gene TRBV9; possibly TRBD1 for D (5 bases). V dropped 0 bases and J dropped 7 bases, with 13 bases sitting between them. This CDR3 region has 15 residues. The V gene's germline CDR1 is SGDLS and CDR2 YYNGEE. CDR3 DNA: TGTGCCAGCAGCGTAGGTGGGGGGATTGCTGAAAAACTGTTTTTT. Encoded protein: CASSVGGGIAEKLFF.

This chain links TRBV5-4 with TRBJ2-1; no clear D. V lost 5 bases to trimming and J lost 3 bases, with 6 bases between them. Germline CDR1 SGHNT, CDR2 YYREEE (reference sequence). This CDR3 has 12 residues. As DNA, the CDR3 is TGTGCCAGCAGGCGCGACTACAATGAGCAGTTCTTC. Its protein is CASRRDYNEQFF.

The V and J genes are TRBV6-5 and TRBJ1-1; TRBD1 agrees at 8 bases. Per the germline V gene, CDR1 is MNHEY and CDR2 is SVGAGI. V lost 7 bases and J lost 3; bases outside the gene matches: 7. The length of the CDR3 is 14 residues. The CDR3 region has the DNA TGTGCCAGCAAAGGACAGGGTTCGGACACTGAAGCTTTCTTT. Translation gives CASKGQGSDTEAFF.